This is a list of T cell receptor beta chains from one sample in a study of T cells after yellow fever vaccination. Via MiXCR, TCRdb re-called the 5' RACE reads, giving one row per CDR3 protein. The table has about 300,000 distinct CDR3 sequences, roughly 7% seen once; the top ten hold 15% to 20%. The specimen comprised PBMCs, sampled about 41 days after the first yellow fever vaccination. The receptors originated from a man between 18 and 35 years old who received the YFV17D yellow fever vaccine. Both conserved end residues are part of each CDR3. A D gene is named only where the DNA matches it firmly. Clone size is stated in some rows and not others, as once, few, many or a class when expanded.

CASSSLSGTGKRVGGYTF,TGTGCCAGCAGCTCCCTCTCCGGGACAGGGAAGCGAGTTGGTGGCTACACCTTC,few,TRBJ1-2,TRBV12-3/TRBV12-4,TRBD1
CASSPDPSPDTQYF,TGTGCCAGCAGCCCGGACCCGAGCCCAGATACGCAGTATTTT,-,TRBJ2-3,TRBV5-4,-
CSAFTSGGRDNEQFF,TGCAGTGCATTTACTAGCGGGGGGAGAGACAATGAGCAGTTCTTC,few,TRBJ2-1,TRBV20-1,TRBD2
CASSLAAGGLLYNEQFF,TGTGCCAGCAGCTTAGCAGCGGGGGGGTTGCTTTACAATGAGCAGTTCTTC,few,TRBJ2-1,TRBV7-8,TRBD2
CSADARGGYRETQYF,TGCAGTGCGGACGCTCGCGGGGGTTATCGAGAGACCCAGTACTTC,-,TRBJ2-5,TRBV20-1,TRBD2
CASSYSRLFGEQFF,TGTGCCAGCAGTTACTCGAGGCTATTCGGTGAGCAGTTCTTC,-,TRBJ2-1,TRBV6-5,-
CASSHRGGTGANVLTF,TGTGCCAGCAGTCACCGGGGGGGAACTGGGGCCAACGTCCTGACTTTC,-,TRBJ2-6,TRBV27,TRBD2
CASSYSIPRGAFAGYTF,TGTGCCAGCAGTTACTCGATTCCTAGGGGCGCGTTTGCTGGCTACACCTTC,-,TRBJ1-2,TRBV6-5,-
CASSLPRIAFF,TGTGCCAGCAGCTTGCCCCGGATAGCTTTCTTT,-,TRBJ1-1,TRBV5-8,-
CSARDLQGKNEQYF,TGCAGTGCTAGAGATCTCCAGGGTAAAAACGAGCAGTACTTC,-,TRBJ2-7,TRBV20-1,-
CATSRDRAPPHNEQFF,TGTGCCACCAGCAGAGATCGGGCCCCCCCCCACAATGAGCAGTTCTTC,many,TRBJ2-1,TRBV15,-
CASSGRREFPAEAFF,TGTGCCAGCAGCGGACGCAGGGAGTTCCCCGCTGAAGCTTTCTTT,-,TRBJ1-1,TRBV9,-
CASSYLGGVNTEAFF,TGTGCCAGCAGTTACTTGGGAGGGGTAAACACTGAAGCTTTCTTT,few,TRBJ1-1,TRBV6-5,-
CASSPVGLAGAGMTDTQYF,TGTGCCAGCAGCCCCGTTGGACTAGCGGGGGCCGGTATGACAGATACGCAGTATTTT,-,TRBJ2-3,TRBV7-8,TRBD2
CASSGDSNTDTQYF,TGTGCCAGCAGTGGGGACAGTAACACAGATACGCAGTATTTT,few,TRBJ2-3,TRBV12-3/TRBV12-4,TRBD1
CASSPSSGVDYEQYF,TGTGCCAGCTCACCTTCCTCGGGGGTCGACTACGAGCAGTACTTC,few,TRBJ2-7,TRBV18,-
CASTEGWNGYTF,TGTGCCAGCACCGAGGGGTGGAATGGCTACACCTTC,few,TRBJ1-2,TRBV7-2,-
CASSLSQGAHTTQYF,TGTGCCAGCAGCTTATCCCAGGGGGCGCATACAACGCAGTATTTT,-,TRBJ2-3,TRBV7-9,TRBD1
CASSGDSYNSPLHF,TGTGCCAGCAGTGGAGACTCCTATAATTCACCCCTCCACTTT,-,TRBJ1-6,TRBV2,-
CASSQDWRSGGALETQYF,TGTGCCAGCAGCCAAGATTGGCGTAGCGGGGGGGCCTTAGAGACCCAGTACTTC,few,TRBJ2-5,TRBV3-1,TRBD2
CSALLAGSTDTQYF,TGCAGTGCCTTACTAGCGGGGAGCACAGATACGCAGTATTTT,few,TRBJ2-3,TRBV20-1,TRBD2
CASSFLLAGGPDTQYF,TGCGCCAGCAGCTTCCTACTAGCGGGGGGCCCGGATACGCAGTATTTT,-,TRBJ2-3,TRBV5-1,TRBD2
CASSQRWGRGGTQYF,TGTGCCAGCAGCCAACGTTGGGGTCGGGGAGGTACGCAGTATTTT,few,TRBJ2-3,TRBV14,-
CATSEAGREKLFF,TGTGCCACCTCTGAGGCAGGGCGCGAAAAACTGTTTTTT,-,TRBJ1-4,TRBV27,-
CATSSQGSSQFFTGELFF,TGTGCCACCAGCAGCCAGGGGTCCTCTCAATTTTTTACCGGGGAGCTGTTTTTT,many,TRBJ2-2,TRBV15,-
CASRPGTMTETQYF,TGTGCCAGCAGACCCGGGACAATGACAGAGACCCAGTACTTC,-,TRBJ2-5,TRBV6-1,-
CASSRRLGGSNQPQHF,TGCGCCAGCAGCCGGAGGTTGGGCGGGAGCAATCAGCCCCAGCATTTT,many,TRBJ1-5,TRBV4-3,-
CASSLRPVNTIYF,TGTGCCAGCAGTTTGAGGCCCGTGAACACCATATATTTT,many,TRBJ1-3,TRBV12-3/TRBV12-4,-
CASRGTGVISLFF,TGTGCCAGCAGGGGGACAGGGGTCATTTCACTGTTTTTT,few,TRBJ1-4,TRBV12-3/TRBV12-4,TRBD1
CATSGGTGADTQYF,TGTGCCACCAGCGGAGGGACAGGGGCAGATACGCAGTATTTT,-,TRBJ2-3,TRBV15,TRBD1
CRARRRGTDTQYF,TGCAGGGCAAGAAGAAGGGGCACAGATACGCAGTATTTT,-,TRBJ2-3,TRBV20-1,-
CASSPSSGRNTEAFF,TGCGCCAGCAGCCCCTCGTCTGGCAGGAACACTGAAGCTTTCTTT,-,TRBJ1-1,TRBV5-1,-
CASSLERGAKNIQYF,TGTGCCAGCAGCTTAGAACGGGGAGCCAAAAACATTCAGTACTTC,many,TRBJ2-4,TRBV7-2,-
CATSRGYPMGGADTQYF,TGTGCCACCAGCAGAGGATACCCAATGGGGGGAGCAGATACGCAGTATTTT,-,TRBJ2-3,TRBV15,-
CASRRRGQETQYF,TGTGCCAGCAGGCGTCGGGGGCAAGAGACCCAGTACTTC,-,TRBJ2-5,TRBV27,-
CASSLGGGAYTGELFF,TGTGCCAGCAGCTTAGGCGGGGGGGCTTACACCGGGGAGCTGTTTTTT,-,TRBJ2-2,TRBV7-2,TRBD2
CASSQSLGDTEAFF,TGTGCCAGCAGCCAATCCCTGGGGGACACTGAAGCTTTCTTT,-,TRBJ1-1,TRBV3-1,-
CASTLYQETQYF,TGTGCCAGCACATTGTACCAAGAGACCCAGTACTTC,-,TRBJ2-5,TRBV11-2,-
CASSSTLYREIYEQYF,TGTGCCAGCAGTTCGACACTCTACAGGGAAATCTACGAGCAGTACTTC,-,TRBJ2-7,TRBV28,-
CASSWGQGGYTF,TGTGCCAGTAGTTGGGGACAGGGCGGCTACACCTTC,-,TRBJ1-2,TRBV19,TRBD1
CASSFEGLGRSLHF,TGTGCCAGCAGCTTCGAAGGGTTAGGTAGATCCCTCCACTTT,many,TRBJ1-6,TRBV7-2,-
CASSFGGGAIEQFF,TGCGCCAGCAGCTTTGGCGGGGGGGCCATTGAGCAGTTCTTC,many,TRBJ2-1,TRBV5-1,TRBD2
CASSLMTGDQPQHF,TGTGCCAGCAGTTTAATGACAGGGGATCAGCCCCAGCATTTT,few,TRBJ1-5,TRBV12-3/TRBV12-4,TRBD1
CASSQEGQPNTGELFF,TGTGCCAGCAGCCAAGAAGGACAGCCGAACACCGGGGAGCTGTTTTTT,-,TRBJ2-2,TRBV4-2,-
CASSVAGFGSYEQYF,TGTGCCAGCAGCGTAGCGGGTTTTGGCTCCTACGAGCAGTACTTC,few,TRBJ2-7,TRBV9,-
CASSSTNSGELFF,TGCGCCAGCAGCTCGACTAATTCCGGGGAGCTGTTTTTT,many,TRBJ2-2,TRBV5-1,-